This passage covers 2 T cell receptor beta chains from one sample sequenced in a study of CD8 T cells in Susac syndrome. Reverse transcription used roughly 0.45 to 1 ug RNA and random hexamers. TCRdb recomputed calls from the immunoSEQ multiplex PCR reads with MiXCR, one row per CDR3 protein. The sample lists approximately 180,000 distinct CDR3 sequences; 90% to 95% were seen once. The sample comprised CD4+ T cells from PBMCs. These receptors originate from a human donor with Susac syndrome.

CDR3 sequence (DNA): TGTGCTAGTGGTTTGTCCGAGCTTGAGACCCAGTACTTC. Amino acids: CASGLSELETQYF. The J gene is TRBJ2-5, the V gene TRBV12-5; D is uncertain. V lost 2 bases, J lost 5 bases, and 9 bases lay in between. Looked up from germline, CDR1 is LGHNT and CDR2 is FRNRAP. This CDR3 contains 13 residues. Based on the CDR3 plus reference TRBV12-5 and TRBJ2-5, the full variable domain is DARVTQTPRHKVTEMGQEVTMRCQPILGHNTVFWYRQTMMQGLELLAYFRNRAPLDDSGMPKDRFSAEMPDATLATLKIQPSEPRDSAVYFCASGLSELETQYFGPGTRLLVL.

This chain connects TRBV20-1 to TRBJ1-2, with D maybe TRBD1 (6 bases). Germline loops: CDR1 DFQATT, CDR2 SNEGSKA (reference sequence). With 0 bases removed from V and 4 bases from J, the gap between germline ends came to 12 bases. The CDR3 consists of 14 residues. Here the CDR3 reads CSARDRGGPYGYTF. For the CDR3, the DNA is TGCAGTGCTAGAGACCGGGGGGGGCCCTATGGCTACACCTTC.